This TCR beta chain was found in a study of cytomegalovirus exposure and HLA in healthy donors. Background on the study: There were around 390 genotyped donors. Of these, 81% fell in the genetic ancestry cluster associated with self-reported Caucasian donors.

The CDR3 spans 14 residues. CDR1 and CDR2 (germline): SQVTM, ANQGSEA. Trimming stripped 4 bases from V and 0 bases from J, with 12 bases between. Points on this clone: Its specificity is unknown.

General study findings and limits: For TCR beta chains, V- and J-gene trimming was later linked to a missense DCLRE1C variant. In a later analysis, CMV-associated beta chains were mostly HLA-associated, it appeared. The authors enumerated 164 TCR beta chains as linked to cytomegalovirus.

PCR primers comprised 60 Vbeta and 13 Jbeta primers. Here immunoSEQ multiplex PCR was the method, and the copy in TCRdb shows in-frame clones only, minus some. The repertoire has roughly 250,000 clones, approximately 84% of them found once; the top ten carry roughly 2%. The clonotype comes from a woman in her thirties or forties in good health and CMV-seropositive. The V call is TRBV29-1, the J call TRBJ1-1, with D possibly TRBD1 on 6 matching bases. Sequencing used PBMCs. CDR3 nucleotide sequence: TGCAGCGTTGTAGGGGGATCCATGAACACTGAAGCTTTCTTT. Translation gives CSVVGGSMNTEAFF.